These T cell receptor beta chains were read from a single sample in a study of T cells in Graves' hyperthyroidism and ophthalmopathy. Via MiXCR, TCRdb re-called the multiplex PCR reads, giving one row per CDR3 protein. The sample lists roughly 99,000 distinct CDR3 sequences, approximately 15% occurring once. Sequencing used blood. The receptor set was obtained from a woman aged 45-60 years with Graves' hyperthyroidism. CDR3s include the opening cysteine and the closing phenylalanine or tryptophan. A D gene is named only where the DNA matches it firmly. A clone size is listed for some rows: how often the clone was seen (once, few, many), or a class if it is expanded.

14,TRBJ2-1,-,-,TRBV10-3,CAISESLGKYEQFF,TGTGCCATCAGTGAGTCGTTGGGGAAGTACGAGCAGTTCTTC
14,TRBJ1-5,-,-,TRBV28,CASSVGGSNPPQHF,TGTGCCAGCAGTGTAGGAGGGAGCAATCCGCCCCAGCATTTT
16,TRBJ2-3,many,-,TRBV27,CASRSLGAGLADTQYF,TGTGCCAGCAGATCCTTGGGGGCGGGCCTCGCAGATACGCAGTATTTT
13,TRBJ2-3,-,-,TRBV19,CASRAHSTDTQYF,TGTGCCAGTCGGGCTCACAGCACAGATACGCAGTATTTT
14,TRBJ2-5,-,-,TRBV13,CASSSGRPQETQYF,TGTGCCAGCAGCTCCGGACGTCCACAAGAGACCCAGTACTTC
12,TRBJ2-7,many,-,TRBV20-1,CSQRGAPIEQYF,TGCAGTCAAAGGGGAGCTCCAATCGAGCAGTACTTC
13,TRBJ1-2,many,TRBD1,TRBV6-1,CASSPTGVYGYTF,TGTGCCAGCAGTCCGACAGGGGTCTATGGCTACACCTTC
13,TRBJ1-1,-,-,TRBV5-1,CASSYQMNTEAFF,TGCGCCAGCAGCTACCAGATGAACACTGAAGCTTTCTTT
17,TRBJ1-5,many,-,TRBV12-3/TRBV12-4,CASSLMWRGSPPKPQHF,TGTGCCAGCAGTTTAATGTGGCGTGGTTCGCCTCCGAAGCCCCAGCATTTT
14,TRBJ2-3,-,TRBD1,TRBV2,CASNRDRDTDTQYF,TGTGCCAGCAACCGGGACAGGGACACAGATACGCAGTATTTT
15,TRBJ2-5,many,-,TRBV28,CASSLVSELRETQYF,TGTGCCAGCAGTTTAGTCTCGGAGTTGAGGGAGACCCAGTACTTC
13,TRBJ2-3,many,-,TRBV15,CATSRTIADTQYF,TGTGCCACCAGCAGAACGATAGCAGATACGCAGTATTTT
13,TRBJ1-4,many,TRBD1,TRBV2,CASIPGGSAKLFF,TGTGCCAGCATCCCAGGGGGATCGGCGAAACTGTTTTTT
14,TRBJ1-3,-,-,TRBV29-1,CSPCGGNSGNTIYF,TGCAGCCCGTGTGGGGGCAACTCTGGAAACACCATATATTTT
13,TRBJ2-1,many,-,TRBV6-4,CASSDPPYNEQFF,TGTGCCAGCAGTGATCCGCCATACAATGAGCAGTTCTTC
13,TRBJ2-7,many,-,TRBV20-1,CSASLDRTYEQYF,TGCAGTGCTAGTTTGGACCGGACCTACGAGCAGTACTTC
15,TRBJ2-5,-,-,TRBV18,CASSPQQGGGETQYF,TGTGCCAGCTCACCTCAACAGGGAGGAGGGGAGACCCAGTACTTC
14,TRBJ2-1,many,TRBD2,TRBV29-1,CSVPGGRASNEQFF,TGCAGCGTTCCGGGCGGGAGGGCCTCGAATGAGCAGTTCTTC
16,TRBJ2-1,many,-,TRBV27,CASSSLGSGVYNEQFF,TGTGCCAGCAGTTCTTTGGGTAGCGGTGTTTACAATGAGCAGTTCTTC
15,TRBJ1-5,many,TRBD1,TRBV3-1,CASSRGTGVDQPQHF,TGTGCCAGCAGTCGCGGGACAGGGGTTGATCAGCCCCAGCATTTT
13,TRBJ1-1,many,-,TRBV13,CASSHGPNTEAFF,TGTGCCAGCAGCCACGGGCCGAACACTGAAGCTTTCTTT
17,TRBJ2-5,many,TRBD2,TRBV28,CASSPGGASGIAETQYF,TGTGCCAGCAGCCCCGGGGGGGCTAGCGGGATTGCTGAGACCCAGTACTTC
14,TRBJ2-7,many,-,TRBV7-9,CASSLAARAYEQYF,TGTGCCAGCAGCTTAGCGGCCAGGGCCTACGAGCAGTACTTC
12,TRBJ1-4,many,-,TRBV30,CALDGNERKLFF,TGTGCCTTGGACGGGAATGAGAGGAAACTGTTTTTT
13,TRBJ2-3,many,TRBD1,TRBV30,CALRQGGTDTQYF,TGTGCCCTAAGACAGGGGGGCACAGATACGCAGTATTTT
14,TRBJ1-2,many,-,TRBV6-2/TRBV6-3,CASSPPRRENGYTF,TGTGCCAGCAGCCCCCCGAGGAGGGAAAATGGCTACACCTTC
13,TRBJ1-2,many,-,TRBV20-1,CSALPDSFYGYTF,TGCAGTGCCCTACCCGACAGTTTCTATGGCTACACCTTC
15,TRBJ2-1,many,-,TRBV6-1,CASSHQNPGDNEQFF,TGTGCCAGCAGCCACCAGAACCCCGGAGACAATGAGCAGTTCTTC
15,TRBJ2-5,many,TRBD1,TRBV18,CASSLRQGHGETQYF,TGTGCCAGCTCACTCCGACAGGGGCACGGGGAGACCCAGTACTTC
16,TRBJ1-4,few,-,TRBV10-2,CASSERGPTSNEKLFF,TGCGCCAGCAGTGAGCGGGGCCCAACCTCTAATGAAAAACTGTTTTTT
14,TRBJ2-3,many,-,TRBV2,CARTTFGGTDTQYF,TGTGCCAGGACTACCTTTGGGGGCACAGATACGCAGTATTTT
17,TRBJ2-5,many,TRBD1,TRBV5-8,CASSPATGGGPQETQYF,TGTGCCAGCAGTCCGGCGACAGGGGGGGGGCCCCAAGAGACCCAGTACTTC
15,TRBJ1-4,many,-,TRBV27,CASTISGGGGEKLFF,TGTGCCAGCACCATCAGCGGGGGGGGTGGCGAAAAACTGTTTTTT
13,TRBJ2-1,many,-,TRBV7-7,CASSLERSNEQFF,TGTGCTAGCAGCTTAGAGCGGTCGAATGAGCAGTTCTTC
12,TRBJ2-7,many,TRBD1,TRBV9,CASSKQGDEQYF,TGTGCCAGCAGCAAACAGGGGGACGAGCAGTACTTC
12,TRBJ1-1,many,-,TRBV20-1,CSGRSGGTEAFF,TGCAGTGGCCGGTCGGGAGGCACTGAAGCTTTCTTT
13,TRBJ1-5,many,-,TRBV5-1,CASSFSSNQPQHF,TGCGCCAGCAGCTTCTCCAGTAATCAGCCCCAGCATTTT
15,TRBJ2-7,once,TRBD2,TRBV6-5,CASSYVLAGVYEQYF,TGTGCCAGCAGTTACGTACTAGCGGGCGTTTACGAGCAGTACTTC
15,TRBJ2-1,many,TRBD2,TRBV7-9,CASSPTGTSGREQFF,TGTGCCAGCAGCCCCACCGGGACTAGCGGGAGGGAGCAGTTCTTC
14,TRBJ2-5,-,-,TRBV7-6,CASSLVGLQETQYF,TGTGCCAGCAGCTTAGTTGGGTTACAAGAGACCCAGTACTTC
14,TRBJ2-1,many,-,TRBV12-3/TRBV12-4,CASSPPLSAFEQFF,TGTGCCAGCAGTCCTCCCCTCAGCGCGTTTGAGCAGTTCTTC
15,TRBJ2-7,many,TRBD1,TRBV5-1,CASSLVVTGGYEQYF,TGCGCCAGCAGCTTGGTTGTGACAGGGGGCTACGAGCAGTACTTC
14,TRBJ2-7,many,TRBD1,TRBV3-1,CASRPGQGAYEQYF,TGTGCCAGCCGCCCAGGCCAGGGGGCCTACGAGCAGTACTTC